This T cell receptor beta chain was profiled in a study of human T cells and chemical hapten exposure. This clonotype appeared many times. Germline CDR1 is MNHNY and CDR2 is SVGAGI (reference sequence). This CDR3 has 13 residues. Trimming shortened V by 2 bases and J by 6 bases, and 10 bases separated the two germline ends. The library labeled individual cDNA molecules by adding unique molecular identifiers to them. TCRdb re-derived calls from the RACE reads in MiXCR, one entry per CDR3 protein. The repertoire holds approximately 80,000 distinct CDR3 sequences, with roughly a tenth as singletons. Time point specified: patch test 2, 6 weeks after DPC sensitization. Treatment defined: therapeutic diphenylcyclopropenone sensitization with weekly scalp DPC. RNA extraction used unfractionated whole blood as the source of total RNA.

The sequences come from whole blood, collected in connection with sensitization to the hapten diphenylcyclopropenone (DPC). This sequence originates from a woman under 40 with alopecia areata. Some clones in this sample may be carry-over from other donors' samples. The chain combines TRBV6-6 with TRBJ1-2; D might be TRBD1 (5 bases). The CDR3: CASSYVWGDGYTF. The CDR3, as DNA: TGTGCCAGCAGTTACGTTTGGGGGGATGGCTACACCTTC.